A selection of T cell receptor beta chains follows, all from one sample in a study of molecular identifiers for immune sequencing clone quantification. MiXCR was run by TCRdb on the PCR reads, yielding one entry per CDR3 protein. There are 300,000 to 350,000 distinct CDR3 sequences in the sample; about 21% occur only once, and roughly 0.86% lies in the top ten. Material: naive CD8+ T cells from blood, with Jurkat cell RNA spiked in. The receptors were gathered from a human donor in good health. Some libraries in this study had Jurkat cell RNA spiked in. CDR3s include the opening cysteine and the closing phenylalanine or tryptophan. The D gene is left open where the match is weak. The listing skips clone size in some rows; elsewhere it reads once, few, many or a size class.

D gene: TRBD1
CDR3 length: 14
V gene: TRBV9
J gene: TRBJ2-7
clone size: -
CDR3 DNA: TGTGCCAGCAGCGCCGGGACAGGGGGAGGCGAGCAGTACTTC
CDR3 protein: CASSAGTGGGEQYF

D gene: -
CDR3 length: 19
V gene: TRBV19
J gene: TRBJ1-2
clone size: many
CDR3 DNA: TGTGCCAGTCTCGATCGACCCATCGACGTCATTTGGCCGTACTATGGCTACACCTTC
CDR3 protein: CASLDRPIDVIWPYYGYTF

D gene: -
CDR3 length: 12
V gene: TRBV5-4
J gene: TRBJ1-1
clone size: many
CDR3 DNA: TGTGCCAGCAGCTGGGACGGAATTGAAGCTTTCTTT
CDR3 protein: CASSWDGIEAFF

D gene: -
CDR3 length: 14
V gene: TRBV5-6
J gene: TRBJ2-7
clone size: many
CDR3 DNA: TGTGCCAGCAGCTTGGTCCGGAGAGGAGACGAGCAGTACTTC
CDR3 protein: CASSLVRRGDEQYF

D gene: TRBD2
CDR3 length: 18
V gene: TRBV12-3/TRBV12-4
J gene: TRBJ2-3
clone size: few
CDR3 DNA: TGTGCCAGCAGTTTTACGGCGGGGGGGCCATCAGAGACAGATACGCAGTATTTT
CDR3 protein: CASSFTAGGPSETDTQYF

D gene: TRBD2
CDR3 length: 17
V gene: TRBV4-3
J gene: TRBJ2-2
clone size: -
CDR3 DNA: TGCGCCAGCAGCCAAGGTTGGAGCGGGGGGGGTACCGGGGAGCTGTTTTTT
CDR3 protein: CASSQGWSGGGTGELFF

D gene: -
CDR3 length: 15
V gene: TRBV4-3
J gene: TRBJ2-7
clone size: many
CDR3 DNA: TGCGCCAGCAGCCAAGCTCAAGGGAGCTCCTACGAGCAGTACTTC
CDR3 protein: CASSQAQGSSYEQYF

D gene: TRBD1
CDR3 length: 15
V gene: TRBV28
J gene: TRBJ2-7
clone size: many
CDR3 DNA: TGTGCCAGCAGCCCAATACAGGGGGCTTCATACGAGCAGTACTTC
CDR3 protein: CASSPIQGASYEQYF

D gene: -
CDR3 length: 13
V gene: TRBV6-6
J gene: TRBJ2-5
clone size: many
CDR3 DNA: TGTGCCAGCAGTTATCTGGGGCAAGAGACCCAGTACTTC
CDR3 protein: CASSYLGQETQYF

D gene: TRBD2
CDR3 length: 15
V gene: TRBV27
J gene: TRBJ2-6
clone size: few
CDR3 DNA: TGTGCCACCGGACTAGCGGGACCTGGGGCCAACGTCCTGACTTTC
CDR3 protein: CATGLAGPGANVLTF

D gene: -
CDR3 length: 12
V gene: TRBV29-1
J gene: TRBJ1-1
clone size: many
CDR3 DNA: TGCAGCGTTGTGGGGTTGGGCACTGAAGCTTTCTTT
CDR3 protein: CSVVGLGTEAFF

D gene: TRBD1
CDR3 length: 14
V gene: TRBV5-4
J gene: TRBJ2-3
clone size: many
CDR3 DNA: TGTGCCAGCAGCCGCGGACAGGGGGCAGATACGCAGTATTTT
CDR3 protein: CASSRGQGADTQYF

D gene: -
CDR3 length: 15
V gene: TRBV9
J gene: TRBJ2-3
clone size: many
CDR3 DNA: TGTGCCAGCAGCGCCGGCGGGTCTAGCACAGATACGCAGTATTTT
CDR3 protein: CASSAGGSSTDTQYF

D gene: TRBD2
CDR3 length: 16
V gene: TRBV12-3/TRBV12-4
J gene: TRBJ2-1
clone size: many
CDR3 DNA: TGTGCCAGCGCAAGGATTAGCGGGGGTGAAGTTTATGAGCAGTTCTTC
CDR3 protein: CASARISGGEVYEQFF

D gene: -
CDR3 length: 17
V gene: TRBV25-1
J gene: TRBJ2-1
clone size: few
CDR3 DNA: TGTGCCAGCAGTGCAAACCCTAGCCTCAGGGACAACAATGAGCAGTTCTTC
CDR3 protein: CASSANPSLRDNNEQFF

D gene: -
CDR3 length: 20
V gene: TRBV28
J gene: TRBJ1-5
clone size: many
CDR3 DNA: TGTGCCAGCAGCCCCGGTGGGGCCCTTTCCGCTTCAATGAGCAATCAGCCCCAGCATTTT
CDR3 protein: CASSPGGALSASMSNQPQHF

D gene: -
CDR3 length: 12
V gene: TRBV29-1
J gene: TRBJ2-3
clone size: many
CDR3 DNA: TGCAGCGTAGCAGATAACACAGATACGCAGTATTTT
CDR3 protein: CSVADNTDTQYF

D gene: -
CDR3 length: 13
V gene: TRBV2
J gene: TRBJ1-5
clone size: many
CDR3 DNA: TGTGCCAGCAGTGAACGACAGGAGATTCCCCAGCATTTT
CDR3 protein: CASSERQEIPQHF

D gene: TRBD2
CDR3 length: 15
V gene: TRBV12-3/TRBV12-4
J gene: TRBJ2-1
clone size: -
CDR3 DNA: TGTGCCAGCAGTCCCGGACTAGCGGGGTTGTTTGAGCAGTTCTTC
CDR3 protein: CASSPGLAGLFEQFF

D gene: TRBD1
CDR3 length: 16
V gene: TRBV5-4
J gene: TRBJ1-2
clone size: many
CDR3 DNA: TGTGCCAGCAGCGGCGGACAGGGACAACCATTCTATGGCTACACCTTC
CDR3 protein: CASSGGQGQPFYGYTF

D gene: TRBD1
CDR3 length: 13
V gene: TRBV15
J gene: TRBJ1-2
clone size: many
CDR3 DNA: TGTGCCACCAGCAGAGAAAGGGGGACAGGCCGTTACTTC
CDR3 protein: CATSRERGTGRYF

D gene: -
CDR3 length: 16
V gene: TRBV4-3
J gene: TRBJ1-5
clone size: many
CDR3 DNA: TGCGCCAGCAGCCAAGACAGGGCCCTTAGCAATCAGCCCCAGCATTTT
CDR3 protein: CASSQDRALSNQPQHF

D gene: -
CDR3 length: 14
V gene: TRBV18
J gene: TRBJ2-2
clone size: many
CDR3 DNA: TGTGCCAGCTCACCAGGGGCGAACACCGGGGAGCTGTTTTTT
CDR3 protein: CASSPGANTGELFF

D gene: -
CDR3 length: 14
V gene: TRBV20-1
J gene: TRBJ2-5
clone size: -
CDR3 DNA: TGCAGTGCTAGAGCGGGGGACGCCCAAGAGACCCAGCACTTC
CDR3 protein: CSARAGDAQETQHF

D gene: -
CDR3 length: 12
V gene: TRBV12-3/TRBV12-4
J gene: TRBJ1-4
clone size: few
CDR3 DNA: TGTGCCAGCAGTTTAGGGTCTGAAAAACTGTTTTTT
CDR3 protein: CASSLGSEKLFF

D gene: -
CDR3 length: 14
V gene: TRBV2
J gene: TRBJ2-7
clone size: many
CDR3 DNA: TGTGCCAGCACCGAGGGAGCAGCCTCCTACGAGCAGTACTTC
CDR3 protein: CASTEGAASYEQYF

D gene: TRBD1
CDR3 length: 17
V gene: TRBV7-9
J gene: TRBJ2-3
clone size: -
CDR3 DNA: TGTGACAGCAGCTCCCTCAACCGGGACAGAGACACAGATACGCAGTATTTT
CDR3 protein: CDSSSLNRDRDTDTQYF

D gene: TRBD2
CDR3 length: 14
V gene: TRBV4-1
J gene: TRBJ2-7
clone size: once
CDR3 DNA: TGCGCCAGCAGCCAAGGGACTAGCGGCGAGGGGCAGTACTTC
CDR3 protein: CASSQGTSGEGQYF

D gene: -
CDR3 length: 11
V gene: TRBV7-9
J gene: TRBJ1-1
clone size: many
CDR3 DNA: TGTGCCAGCAGCTTAGAAGGTGAAGCTTTCTTT
CDR3 protein: CASSLEGEAFF

D gene: -
CDR3 length: 15
V gene: TRBV9
J gene: TRBJ1-3
clone size: many
CDR3 DNA: TGTGCCAGCAGCGTAGACGGGATCCCCGGAAACACCATATATTTT
CDR3 protein: CASSVDGIPGNTIYF

D gene: -
CDR3 length: 14
V gene: TRBV2
J gene: TRBJ2-7
clone size: few
CDR3 DNA: TGTGCCAGCAGTGAGCAGATAAGCTCCTACGAGCAGTACTTC
CDR3 protein: CASSEQISSYEQYF

D gene: TRBD1
CDR3 length: 15
V gene: TRBV20-1
J gene: TRBJ2-2
clone size: -
CDR3 DNA: TGCAGTGCAAGAGAAGCAGGGGGAGCGGCCGGGGAGCTGTTTTTT
CDR3 protein: CSAREAGGAAGELFF

D gene: -
CDR3 length: 15
V gene: TRBV5-6
J gene: TRBJ2-7
clone size: many
CDR3 DNA: TGTGCCAGCAGCTTGGGTGGCGGGTCGGAGAACGAGCAGTACTTC
CDR3 protein: CASSLGGGSENEQYF

D gene: -
CDR3 length: 14
V gene: TRBV12-3/TRBV12-4
J gene: TRBJ2-3
clone size: -
CDR3 DNA: TGTGCCAACGGCGAGCATGCTAGCACAGATACGCAGTATTTT
CDR3 protein: CANGEHASTDTQYF

D gene: TRBD1
CDR3 length: 18
V gene: TRBV6-5
J gene: TRBJ2-2
clone size: -
CDR3 DNA: TGTGCCAGCAGTTACTTGTACTTAGGGACAGGGGGGACCGGGGAGCTGTTTTTT
CDR3 protein: CASSYLYLGTGGTGELFF

D gene: -
CDR3 length: 16
V gene: TRBV19
J gene: TRBJ2-5
clone size: -
CDR3 DNA: TGTGCCAGTAGTTCGGAGGCCCGGGGTTCCCAAGAGACCCAGTACTTC
CDR3 protein: CASSSEARGSQETQYF

D gene: -
CDR3 length: 14
V gene: TRBV6-2/TRBV6-3
J gene: TRBJ1-5
clone size: many
CDR3 DNA: TGTGCCAGCAGTTACGTCAGCAGCAATCAGCCCCAGCATTTT
CDR3 protein: CASSYVSSNQPQHF

D gene: TRBD2
CDR3 length: 15
V gene: TRBV9
J gene: TRBJ2-3
clone size: -
CDR3 DNA: TGTGCCAGCAGCGCCAGACTAGCGGTTACAGATACGCGGTATTTT
CDR3 protein: CASSARLAVTDTRYF

D gene: -
CDR3 length: 13
V gene: TRBV20-1
J gene: TRBJ2-1
clone size: many
CDR3 DNA: TGCAGTGCTAGACAAGGAGGTCACAATGAGCAGTTCTTC
CDR3 protein: CSARQGGHNEQFF

D gene: TRBD1
CDR3 length: 13
V gene: TRBV29-1
J gene: TRBJ2-7
clone size: many
CDR3 DNA: TGCAGCGTACAGACAGGGCACTACTACGAGCAGTACTTC
CDR3 protein: CSVQTGHYYEQYF

D gene: -
CDR3 length: 15
V gene: TRBV29-1
J gene: TRBJ2-3
clone size: many
CDR3 DNA: TGCAGCGTTGAAGATCTAGACACGGCGGCAGATACGCAGTATTTT
CDR3 protein: CSVEDLDTAADTQYF